Reported below is one T cell receptor beta chain. The antigen is not known. Read coverage stops 3 residues before the CDR3 terminus; the germline J gene supplies the remainder. Profiling relied on immunoSEQ multiplex PCR, and the TCRdb table lists in-frame clones only, not all of them. The sample's table shows tens of thousands of clones. The CDR3 contains 13 residues. The germline gives CDR1 SGHNT, CDR2 YYREEE (reference sequence). This record belongs to a study of T cells in women clearing cervical HPV infection. Across the whole study: For cases, blood was sampled a median approximately 150 days after lesion detection, interquartile range roughly 90 to 230 days. Overall study findings and caveats: CIN3+ cases had significantly higher TCR repertoire richness than controls, but evenness did not differ. Cases carried less TRBV6-7 than controls: approximately 0.1% versus 0.16%.

The rearrangement links TRBV5-4 to TRBJ1-2; TRBD1 aligns across 7 bases. Material: blood buffy coat. The receptor's source is a woman between 18 and 70 years old with a cervical HPV16 infection that either progressed to CIN3+ or cleared (not recorded which). The CDR3 region is CASSGRDSYDYTF. The CDR3 bases that were read are TGTGCCAGCAGCGGGAGGGACAGCTACGAC.